What follows are 16 T cell receptor gamma chains derived from one specimen sequenced in a study of gamma-delta chains in newborns, infants, children. TCRdb reanalyzed the reads using CATT. This listing includes dozens of gamma-chain clones. The material sequenced was blood. All receptors derive from a child who received the measles vaccine. This table probably holds off-target reads from a library built for another chain.

As for this clone: Because the CDR3's place on the DNA is in doubt, the DNA is left out and the CDR3 is given as listed by TCRdb. The V gene corresponds to TRGV9; no J gene was called. The CDR3 is 27 amino acids in total, end residues counted. Germline CDR1 GITISATS, CDR2 ISYDGTV (reference sequence). The chain's CDR3 is CACDTGGYVRDSWDTRQMFFGTGIKLF.

Comments on this clone: The DNA is left out, because the CDR3 cannot be placed on it with certainty; the CDR3 is given as TCRdb lists it. The CDR3 protein is CACDTVLGDTRGWDTRQMFFGTGIKLF. The V gene corresponds to TRGV9; no J gene was called. The germline CDR1 and CDR2 sequences are GITISATS and ISYDGTV (reference sequence). With termini counted, the CDR3 has 27 amino acids.

On this clone itself: Because the CDR3's place on the DNA is in doubt, the DNA is left out and the CDR3 is given as listed by TCRdb. No J gene call was made, and the V gene is TRGV9. The CDR3 sequence runs 25 residues, both termini included. Germline values: CDR1 GITISATS, CDR2 ISYDGTV (reference sequence). The CDR3 loop is CACDDTGQLSWDTRQMFFGTGIKLF.

Comments on this clone: The DNA is left out, because the CDR3 cannot be placed on it with certainty; the CDR3 is given as TCRdb lists it. The V gene is TRGV9; the J gene was not called. The CDR3 spans 26 amino acids, including both terminal residues. Germline V gene sequence: CDR1 GITISATS, CDR2 ISYDGTV (reference sequence). The CDR3 protein is CACDTLRDTSSWDTRQMFFGTGIKLF.

In the case of this clone: The limits of the CDR3 on the DNA are not certain, so only TCRdb's listed CDR3 is given. The V gene reported is TRGV9; the J gene is uncalled. The CDR3 adds up to 27 amino acids, both ends counted. Germline V gives CDR1 GITISATS, CDR2 ISYDGTV (reference sequence). CDR3 region: CACDTVLGGESSWDTRQMFFGTGIKLF.

This clone is a singleton in its sample. No DNA is shown, since the ends of the CDR3 on it are uncertain; the CDR3 is the one TCRdb lists. No J gene call was made, and the V gene is TRGV9. The CDR3 has 25 residues if both end residues are counted. CDR1 is GITISATS and CDR2 is ISYDGTV in the germline V gene (reference sequence). CDR3 region: CACDLLGEEVRDTRQMFFGTGIKLF.

This clone was seen a single time. It is unclear where the CDR3 begins or ends on the DNA, so no DNA is shown, and the CDR3 is as TCRdb lists it. This same CDR3 is encoded by further DNA sequences in the sample. Called V gene: TRGV9; the J gene was not called. In germline, CDR1 is GITISATS, CDR2 ISYDGTV (reference sequence). Inclusive of both ends, the CDR3 amounts to 24 amino acids. CDR3 region: CACDSTGGSWDTRQMFFGTGIKLF.

Of note for this clone: The DNA is omitted, as the CDR3 cannot be located on it reliably, and the CDR3 follows TCRdb's listing. CDR3 amino acids: CACDTVLGETSWDTRQMFFGTGIKLF. The J gene was not called, though the V gene is TRGV9. Inclusive of both ends, the CDR3 amounts to 26 amino acids. Germline lookup yields CDR1 GITISATS and CDR2 ISYDGTV (reference sequence).

Comment on this clone: It is unclear where the CDR3 begins or ends on the DNA, so no DNA is shown, and the CDR3 is as TCRdb lists it. The V segment is TRGV9, and no J call was made. The CDR3 has 26 residues if both end residues are counted. Per the germline V gene, CDR1 is GITISATS and CDR2 is ISYDGTV (reference sequence). CDR3 residues: CACDAVLGDTSWDTRQMFFGTGIKLF.

The V segment is TRGV9, and no J call was made. Germline CDR1 reads GITISATS; CDR2 reads ISYDGTV (reference sequence). This CDR3 is built from 14 residues. The CDR3 loop is CACDSWGMTAQLFF. In DNA, the CDR3 is TGTGCCTGTGACTCTTGGGGGATGACAGCACAACTCTTCTTT.

This clone was picked up one time. The limits of the CDR3 on the DNA are not certain, so only TCRdb's listed CDR3 is given. No J gene was called, and the V gene is TRGV9. Including both end residues, the CDR3 is 26 amino acids long. CDR1 and CDR2 from the germline V gene are GITISATS and ISYDGTV (reference sequence). CDR3 sequence reads: CACDTVGEMSSWDTRQMFFGTGIKLF.

This clone appeared a single time. The V gene is TRGV9; the J gene was not called. CDR3 length equals 16 residues. Germline V gives CDR1 GITISATS, CDR2 ISYDGTV (reference sequence). The CDR3 loop reads CACDVLGDTLTAQLFF. CDR3 DNA sequence: TGTGCCTGTGACGTACTGGGGGATACTTTGACAGCACAACTCTTCTTT.

The V gene was identified as TRGV9, while no J gene was called. The germline CDR1 and CDR2 sequences are GITISATS and ISYDGTV (reference sequence). The CDR3 consists of 14 residues. CDR3 in DNA: TGTGCCTGTGACACACTGGGGGATACAGCACAACTCTTCTTT. This codes for CACDTLGDTAQLFF.

A word on this clone: No DNA is shown, since the ends of the CDR3 on it are uncertain; the CDR3 is the one TCRdb lists. The J segment was not called; the V segment is TRGV9. The germline V gene encodes CDR1 GITISATS and CDR2 ISYDGTV (reference sequence). The CDR3 contains 27 residues when both ends are counted. The CDR3 reads CACDTAEGDTNSWDTRQMFFGTGIKLF.

In regard to this clone: The limits of the CDR3 on the DNA are not certain, so only TCRdb's listed CDR3 is given. This CDR3 reads CALELGMSSWDTRQMFFGTGIKLF. TRGV9 is the V gene, and the J gene was not called. Germline CDR1 reads GITISATS; CDR2 reads ISYDGTV (reference sequence). The CDR3 extends over 24 residues, inclusive of both ends.

Note on this clone: The limits of the CDR3 on the DNA are not certain, so only TCRdb's listed CDR3 is given. J gene calling gave no result, while the V gene is TRGV9. CDR1 is GITISATS, CDR2 ISYDGTV, per germline (reference sequence). The CDR3 region is 27 residues in length, termini included. The CDR3 is CACDSVLGDLSSWDTRQMFFGTGIKLF.